These 2 T cell receptor beta chains were all obtained from the same sample, sequenced in a study of beta chain features in type 1 diabetes. Isolated RNA was reverse transcribed in full, so expressed TCRB transcripts were sequenced. Sequencing was performed with immunoSEQ multiplex PCR; in TCRdb, only in-frame clones are kept and a portion is missing. The sample shows about 340,000 clones, roughly 8% of them seen only once. The specimen sequenced was central memory CD4+ T cells from blood. The receptors derive from a woman under 30 in good health.

The chain links TRBV2 to TRBJ1-1; D unclear. CDR3 length equals 11 residues. Germline lookup yields CDR1 SNHLY and CDR2 FYNNEI. V was pared by 0 bases and J by 11 bases, with 7 bases between. CDR3 sequence reads: CASSEALTAFF. The CDR3 DNA follows: TGTGCCAGCAGTGAAGCGCTTACTGCTTTCTTT.

This clone has just a few counts. This may stem from a read error, because a much larger clone lies one nucleotide away. Other nucleotide sequences from this sample produce the same CDR3. The gene calls are TRBV28 and TRBJ1-2; D might be TRBD1 (6 bases). Germline CDR1 MDHEN, CDR2 SYDVKM. V was clipped by 6 bases and J by 3 bases, with 8 bases between them. This CDR3 contains 12 residues. The CDR3 loop is CASSTGYYGYTF. DNA of the CDR3: TGTGCCAGCAGCACAGGGTACTATGGCTACACCTTC.